The TCR beta chain described here comes from a study of OX40 agonist ivuxolimab in advanced cancers. On the study more broadly: Prior anti-PD-1, anti-PD-L1 or anti-CTLA-4 therapy did not bar entry, and less than 50% had some.

Overall study findings and caveats: Relative to CD4+ cells, CD8+ T cells on average had more expanded clones. Clones of CD4+ and CD8+ blood T cells grew by week 6 at doses of 0.1 to 3.0 mg/kg.

V gave up 2 bases and J gave up 4 bases, with 15 bases separating them. Germline V lookup: CDR1 SGHRS, CDR2 YFSETQ. The CDR3 sequence is 16 residues long. The sample holds a few counts of this clone. Its antigen is still unknown. Assay: immunoSEQ multiplex PCR; the TCRdb copy retains only in-frame clones and omits some. The repertoire holds roughly 49,000 clones, with about three quarters as singletons. The sample was CD4+ or CD8+ T cells sorted from blood, taken in a trial of the OX40 agonist ivuxolimab. This sequence joins TRBV5-1 and TRBJ2-2; maybe TRBD1 (6 bases). This TCR was sampled from an adult with an advanced solid tumor such as melanoma, head and neck, liver or kidney cancer. The CDR3 region has the DNA TGCGCCAGCAGCTTAAGGACAGAGAGGCCCACCGGGGAGCTGTTTTTT. Translation: CASSLRTERPTGELFF.